The present entry profiles one T cell receptor beta chain with its context. Its antigen remains undetermined. No base-level quality is on record; no much larger clone is a single base apart. CDR1 and CDR2 (KGHSH, LQKENI) derive from the germline V gene. The cysteine opens and the phenylalanine closes a CDR3 of 15 amino acids. Solely the CDR3 DNA is kept, with 45 bases framed from the first base. V is reduced by 1 base and J by 3 bases, leaving a spacing of 9 bases between them. The trial excluded patients who had a history of autoimmune disease or were on systemic immunosuppression. In every dose cohort, peripheral blood was drawn for TCR sequencing at baseline, cycle 4 day 1, and cycle 7 day 1. Samples were obtained from an open-label, multicenter, first-in-human phase I dose-escalation trial of ivuxolimab. Adults with locally advanced or metastatic melanoma, renal cell carcinoma, hepatocellular carcinoma or head and neck squamous cell carcinoma were enrolled in the trial. Before TCR sequencing, CD4+ T cells and CD8+ T cells were sorted from peripheral blood as separate populations.

Genomic DNA was isolated from the sorted cells so that the TCRbeta CDR3 region could be sequenced. The immunoSEQ Assay was used for sequencing of TCRbeta CDR3 regions. Drawn from immuneACCESS, this table holds only the in-frame rearrangements with V and J called that TCRdb kept. Clones are partly lost; checked studies trace under half to an unresolved V gene and leave the rest unexplained. The sample table lists more than 100,000 clones, about 93% of them with a count of one. The leading ten clones occupy under 1.3% of the sample. The record originates from a study of OX40 agonist ivuxolimab in advanced cancers. Some background on the complete study: Ivuxolimab was an agonistic, fully human IgG2 monoclonal antibody directed against OX40 (CD134), a costimulatory receptor. Intravenous ivuxolimab was administered to patients every 2 weeks at six dose levels: 0.01, 0.1, 0.3, 1.5, 3 and 10 mg/kg. Of the 50 or so patients in dose escalation, about 19 had hepatocellular carcinoma, about 15 had melanoma, 9 had renal cell carcinoma and 9 had head and neck cancer. The dose-escalation cohort was 82.7% male with a mean age of about 60 years, ranging from roughly 20 to 80. Prior anti-PD-1, anti-PD-L1 or anti-CTLA-4 therapy was permitted, and 30% to 45% of dose-escalation patients had received checkpoint inhibitors. Partial responses were achieved by three dose-escalation patients, of whom one had hepatocellular carcinoma and two had cutaneous melanoma. The point of sequencing TCRbeta in the periphery was to test whether ivuxolimab changed TCR sequence diversity and drove clonal T-cell expansion. The monotherapy dose-escalation portion (N ≈ 50 patients) of the phase I ivuxolimab trial is reported in the paper.

The full study reports these points: In the 0.1-3.0 mg/kg groups, partial responders were among the patients with the lowest normalized peripheral clonal expansion, particularly in CD8+ T cells. After ivuxolimab, expanded clones were on average more numerous among CD8+ T cells than among CD4+ T cells. The antigen specificity of the clonally expanded peripheral T cells was not determined. At doses of 0.1 to 3.0 mg/kg, clonal expansion of both CD4+ and CD8+ blood T cells was observed from baseline to week 6. Low levels of normalized T-cell clonal expansion were also seen in some patients who did not respond.

The TCR originated in an adult with an advanced solid tumor such as melanoma, head and neck, liver or kidney cancer. Sequenced here: CD4+ or CD8+ T cells sorted from blood, sampled in a trial of the OX40 agonist ivuxolimab. In this chain, TRBV18 is recombined with TRBJ1-4; no D gene is confidently identified. The CDR3 protein is CASSPQAEANEKLFF. The bases are TGTGCCAGCTCACCACAGGCGGAGGCTAATGAAAAACTGTTTTTT.